This T cell receptor beta chain was identified in a study of T cells after yellow fever vaccination. Template switching by 5'RACE produced TCR cDNA, adding a universal primer site and UMIs. TCRdb redid the calling of the 5' RACE reads with MiXCR, one entry per CDR3 protein. Among just under 600,000 distinct CDR3 sequences listed, roughly 14% were seen once. The CDR3 spans 14 residues. The germline gives CDR1 LGHNA, CDR2 YNFKEQ. V was pared by 4 bases and J by 4 bases, with 11 bases between. The sequence came from a man aged 30 to 45 who received the YFV17D yellow fever vaccine. Sequencing used PBMCs, obtained on the day of the yellow fever booster vaccination. The chain carries TRBV4-2 and TRBJ2-1, with no clear D. The CDR3 protein is CASSPGENYNEQFF. The DNA for the CDR3 is TGTGCCAGCAGCCCAGGCGAGAATTACAATGAGCAGTTCTTC.